The 15 T cell receptor beta chains below come from one sample, sequenced in a study of T cells in Graves' hyperthyroidism and ophthalmopathy. RNA transcripts provided the source from which TCR beta CDR3 regions were amplified. HTBI primers were employed in a first-round RT-PCR of the TCR CDR3. One entry per CDR3 protein results from TCRdb running MiXCR on the multiplex PCR reads. Among 400,000 to 600,000 distinct CDR3 sequences listed, approximately 16% were seen once. Material: blood. These receptors were collected from a woman aged 30 to 39 with Graves' ophthalmopathy.

This clonotype was counted at least ten times. The chain carries TRBV20-1 and TRBJ2-7; 9 bases match TRBD2. Germline V gives CDR1 DFQATT, CDR2 SNEGSKA (reference sequence). This CDR3 has 13 residues. The ends lost 5 bases at V and 4 bases at J; junction bases unmatched: 6. CDR3 DNA: TGCAGTGCTGGTAGCGGGAGTCTATACGAGCAGTACTTC. Its translation is CSAGSGSLYEQYF.

This clonotype was observed at least ten times. The rearrangement links TRBV20-1 to TRBJ2-7; no reliable D call. The CDR3 contains 11 residues. The germline V gene has CDR1 DFQATT and CDR2 SNEGSKA (reference sequence). In DNA form, the CDR3 reads TGCAGCCCTAGGGTAGTCTACGAGCAGTACTTC. Protein product: CSPRVVYEQYF.

The table lists this clonotype with a few counts. The CDR3 reads CASSPTAANTGELFF. In nucleotides, the CDR3 is TGTGCCAGCAGTCCGACTGCGGCCAACACCGGGGAGCTGTTTTTT. The genes are TRBV6-1 and TRBJ2-2; no firm D call. CDR3 length: 15 residues. The germline V gene has CDR1 MNHNS and CDR2 SASEGT. V lost 5 bases and J 2 bases, leaving 12 bases between the germline ends.

In its sample, this clonotype was seen a few times. CDR3 bases: TGCAGTGCTAGAGAAGGTGACACCGGGGAGCTGTTTTTT. Its translation: CSAREGDTGELFF. The genes are TRBV20-1 and TRBJ2-2, with D unresolved. The V and J ends lost 0 bases and 3 bases respectively, with 5 bases between them. Germline CDR1 and CDR2: DFQATT and SNEGSKA (reference sequence). The CDR3 runs 13 residues.

This clonotype has at least ten counts. This CDR3 is CASSFLGGYYEQYF. The CDR3 DNA follows: TGTGCCAGCAGCTTTCTAGGGGGTTACTACGAGCAGTACTTC. J is TRBJ2-7 and V is TRBV7-9; a weak D match, TRBD1 (6 bases). Per germline, CDR1 SEHNR and CDR2 FQNEAQ (reference sequence). Trimming removed 3 bases from V and 3 bases from J, with 12 bases in between. This CDR3 spans 14 amino acids.

This clonotype was seen only a few times. A much larger clone differs by one base, so this may be a read error. The rearrangement links TRBV28 to TRBJ2-7, with TRBD1 matching over 8 bases. V lost 7 bases, J lost 2 bases, and 7 bases stayed unmatched. The CDR3 extends over 14 amino acids. Germline CDR1 MDHEN, CDR2 SYDVKM. The CDR3 reads CASTLTGEAYEQYF. DNA of the CDR3: TGTGCCAGCACCCTGACAGGGGAGGCCTACGAGCAGTACTTC.

Ten or more counts support this clonotype. V usage is TRBV30 and J usage is TRBJ1-1; D not certain. The CDR3 sequence is 14 residues long. V lost 2 bases to trimming and J lost 6 bases, with 16 bases between them. Germline CDR1 reads GTSNPN; CDR2 reads SVGIG (reference sequence). Written as DNA, the CDR3 is TGTGCCTGGAGTTGGGAGGGCGGAGACCCTGAAGCTTTCTTT. This codes for CAWSWEGGDPEAFF.

V is TRBV6-2 or TRBV6-3 and J is TRBJ2-1; 16 bases match TRBD2. Germline V lookup: CDR1 MNHEY, CDR2 SVGEGT. The CDR3 covers 17 residues. J gave up 6 bases and V 4 bases, and 6 bases lay outside the gene matches. The DNA for the CDR3 is TGTGCCAGCAGTTTGGGACTAGCGGGAGGGACCCTCAATGAGCAGTTCTTC. Translation: CASSLGLAGGTLNEQFF.

In its sample, this clonotype was seen many times. In DNA, the CDR3 is TGCAGTGCTAGAAAGGTTATAGGACTACTTGACAATGAGCAGTTCTTC. This gives the protein CSARKVIGLLDNEQFF. The gene calls are TRBV20-1 and TRBJ2-1, with D possibly TRBD2 on 6 matching bases. V shed 2 bases and J shed 5 bases, with 19 bases lying between them. The CDR3 consists of 16 residues. The germline CDR1 and CDR2 sequences are DFQATT and SNEGSKA (reference sequence).

The chain uses TRBV11-2 and TRBJ2-7; possibly TRBD2 for D (6 bases). V was cut by 1 base and J by 6 bases, with 10 bases left in between. CDR1 SGHAT and CDR2 FQNNGV come from the germline V gene. This CDR3 has 13 amino acids. The chain's CDR3 is CASSLGDFSEQYF. CDR3 nucleotides: TGTGCCAGCAGCTTAGGGGACTTCTCCGAGCAGTACTTC.

This clonotype was recorded many times. The chain uses TRBV2 and TRBJ1-1; D gene uncertain. V shed 5 bases and J shed 4 bases, with 14 bases lying between them. In germline, CDR1 is SNHLY, CDR2 FYNNEI. This CDR3 contains 14 residues. The CDR3 protein is CASSQDGRATEAFF. CDR3 in DNA: TGTGCCAGCAGTCAGGACGGAAGGGCCACTGAAGCTTTCTTT.

This clonotype was counted ten times or more. This CDR3 is CASSPSTSRSTDTQYF. As DNA, the CDR3 is TGTGCCAGCTCACCCTCCACTAGCCGTAGCACAGATACGCAGTATTTT. This chain uses TRBV18 with TRBJ2-3; possible D gene TRBD2, 6 bases. The CDR3 sequence is 16 residues long. V lost 3 bases and J 0 bases, leaving 13 bases between the germline ends. Germline values: CDR1 KGHSH, CDR2 LQKENI.

The chain joins TRBV6-2 or TRBV6-3 to TRBJ2-2; 12 bases are shared with TRBD2. The CDR3 is 16 amino acids. Looked up from germline, CDR1 is MNHEY and CDR2 is SVGEGT. J gave up 1 base and V 6 bases, and 3 bases lay outside the gene matches. CDR3 sequence: CASSPLAGGNTGELFF. The CDR3 DNA reads TGTGCCAGCAGCCCACTAGCGGGAGGGAACACCGGGGAGCTGTTTTTT.

This clonotype was recorded at least ten times. The chain uses TRBV20-1 and TRBJ2-1; the D gene is possibly TRBD2 (6 bases). Trimming stripped 1 base from V and 6 bases from J, with 13 bases between. Germline loops: CDR1 DFQATT, CDR2 SNEGSKA (reference sequence). The CDR3 is made up of 14 amino acids. CDR3 in amino acids: CSARVSSAGNEQFF. The CDR3 DNA is TGCAGTGCTAGAGTGTCTAGCGCCGGCAATGAGCAGTTCTTC.

This clonotype was detected only a few times. V gene TRBV4-2 combines with J gene TRBJ2-7; 12 positions match TRBD2. The germline V gene encodes CDR1 LGHNA and CDR2 YNFKEQ. This CDR3 spans 17 amino acids. V dropped 4 bases and J dropped 0; count of bases not matched to a gene: 7. The CDR3 DNA follows: TGTGCCAGCAGCCCCGCTGGACTAGCGGGAAGCTCCTACGAGCAGTACTTC. It translates to CASSPAGLAGSSYEQYF.